The sequence of this TCR beta chain was determined in a study of blood T cell repertoires in COVID-19. TCRdb keeps only in-frame clones here, not all; method: immunoSEQ multiplex PCR. Here the sample spans under 550,000 clones, about 90% being singletons. This clone was observed a few times. The CDR3 runs 16 residues. Trimming removed 6 bases from V and 5 bases from J, with 22 bases in between. The germline gives CDR1 SNHLY, CDR2 FYNNEI. The chain combines TRBV2 with TRBJ2-5; D gene ambiguous. Sequencing was performed on peripheral blood. This receptor was identified in a man between 18 and 29 years old with COVID-19, enrolled during active disease. The CDR3 loop is CASSAFSTGWVETQYF. The CDR3 DNA reads as TGTGCCAGCAGCGCTTTCTCGACTGGCTGGGTGGAGACCCAGTACTTC.